Listed below are T cell receptor beta chains from one sample, sequenced in a study of blood T cells in healthy people across ages. A single record per CDR3 protein comes from TCRdb applying MiXCR to the 5' RACE reads. The profile shows approximately 350,000 distinct CDR3 sequences, roughly half of them singletons. Sequenced material: blood. These receptors were taken from a man aged 55 to 70 in good health. Both conserved end residues are part of each CDR3. A D gene is named only where the DNA matches it firmly. Some rows mark clone size as missing; the rest say once, few, many or name a class of expanded clone.

cdr3_aa: CASSSTGVGAEQYF; cdr3_nt: TGTGCCAGCAGCTCGACAGGGGTCGGGGCCGAGCAGTACTTC; clone_size: few; cdr3_length: 14; d_call: TRBD1; j_call: TRBJ2-7; v_call: TRBV6-2/TRBV6-3
cdr3_aa: CASSFVSAGETQYF; cdr3_nt: TGCGCCAGCAGCTTTGTTTCAGCGGGCGAGACCCAGTACTTC; clone_size: .; cdr3_length: 14; d_call: .; j_call: TRBJ2-5; v_call: TRBV5-1
cdr3_aa: CSACPSGRDEQFF; cdr3_nt: TGCAGTGCTTGTCCTAGCGGAAGGGATGAGCAGTTCTTC; clone_size: .; cdr3_length: 13; d_call: TRBD2; j_call: TRBJ2-1; v_call: TRBV20-1
cdr3_aa: CASSLEGGSRGYTF; cdr3_nt: TGCGCCAGCAGCTTGGAGGGCGGATCACGGGGCTACACCTTC; clone_size: few; cdr3_length: 14; d_call: .; j_call: TRBJ1-2; v_call: TRBV5-1
cdr3_aa: CASRALVWTGGAKNIQYF; cdr3_nt: TGTGCCAGCAGAGCACTAGTGTGGACAGGGGGCGCGAAAAACATTCAGTACTTC; clone_size: many; cdr3_length: 18; d_call: TRBD1; j_call: TRBJ2-4; v_call: TRBV6-2/TRBV6-3
cdr3_aa: CASRDLQGGHQETQYF; cdr3_nt: TGCGCCAGCAGGGACCTACAGGGAGGCCACCAAGAGACCCAGTACTTC; clone_size: .; cdr3_length: 16; d_call: .; j_call: TRBJ2-5; v_call: TRBV10-2
cdr3_aa: CASSTSGGRSYNEQFF; cdr3_nt: TGTGCCAGCAGCACCTCAGGGGGCAGGTCCTACAATGAGCAGTTCTTC; clone_size: .; cdr3_length: 16; d_call: TRBD1; j_call: TRBJ2-1; v_call: TRBV7-6
cdr3_aa: CASSLGIAGRGETQYF; cdr3_nt: TGCGCCAGCAGCTTGGGGATAGCCGGTAGAGGAGAGACCCAGTACTTC; clone_size: .; cdr3_length: 16; d_call: .; j_call: TRBJ2-5; v_call: TRBV5-1
cdr3_aa: CASSATSGNEQYF; cdr3_nt: TGCGCCAGCAGTGCGACTAGCGGCAATGAGCAGTACTTC; clone_size: .; cdr3_length: 13; d_call: TRBD2; j_call: TRBJ2-7; v_call: TRBV10-1
cdr3_aa: CASSLIGQLGTSGANVLTF; cdr3_nt: TGTGCCAGCAGTCTAATAGGACAGCTTGGGACCTCTGGGGCCAACGTCCTGACTTTC; clone_size: .; cdr3_length: 19; d_call: .; j_call: TRBJ2-6; v_call: TRBV28
cdr3_aa: CASSLGAATNSPLHF; cdr3_nt: TGTGCCAGCAGCTTAGGGGCAGCCACAAATTCACCCCTCCACTTT; clone_size: .; cdr3_length: 15; d_call: .; j_call: TRBJ1-6; v_call: TRBV7-9
cdr3_aa: CASSSLRGRYEQYF; cdr3_nt: TGTGCCAGCAGCTCCCTCCGGGGAAGGTACGAGCAGTACTTC; clone_size: once; cdr3_length: 14; d_call: .; j_call: TRBJ2-7; v_call: TRBV7-8
cdr3_aa: CSAARIGSSYEQYF; cdr3_nt: TGCAGCGCCGCGCGGATTGGCTCCTCCTACGAGCAGTACTTC; clone_size: .; cdr3_length: 14; d_call: .; j_call: TRBJ2-7; v_call: TRBV29-1
cdr3_aa: CASSLMGPTGADTQYF; cdr3_nt: TGTGCCAGCAGTTTAATGGGACCTACGGGGGCAGATACGCAGTATTTT; clone_size: .; cdr3_length: 16; d_call: .; j_call: TRBJ2-3; v_call: TRBV12-3/TRBV12-4
cdr3_aa: CASSPGGIGGEYF; cdr3_nt: TGCGCCAGCAGCCCCGGGGGCATAGGGGGGGAGTACTTC; clone_size: .; cdr3_length: 13; d_call: .; j_call: TRBJ2-4; v_call: TRBV5-1
cdr3_aa: CASSLYLAKEQFF; cdr3_nt: TGTGCCAGCAGTTTATACCTAGCCAAGGAGCAGTTCTTC; clone_size: .; cdr3_length: 13; d_call: .; j_call: TRBJ2-1; v_call: TRBV27
cdr3_aa: CAWRKIRITDTQYF; cdr3_nt: TGTGCCTGGAGGAAGATCAGGATAACAGATACGCAGTATTTT; clone_size: many; cdr3_length: 14; d_call: .; j_call: TRBJ2-3; v_call: TRBV30
cdr3_aa: CASSQSTDAQYF; cdr3_nt: TGTGCCAGCAGCCAGAGCACAGATGCGCAGTATTTT; clone_size: once; cdr3_length: 12; d_call: .; j_call: TRBJ2-3; v_call: TRBV7-6
cdr3_aa: CASSHRDRDVAFF; cdr3_nt: TGTGCCAGCAGCCATCGGGACAGGGATGTAGCTTTCTTT; clone_size: many; cdr3_length: 13; d_call: TRBD1; j_call: TRBJ1-1; v_call: TRBV7-2
cdr3_aa: CASGMSGRIGFQETQYF; cdr3_nt: TGCGCCAGCGGGATGAGCGGGAGGATAGGGTTCCAAGAGACCCAGTACTTC; clone_size: .; cdr3_length: 17; d_call: TRBD2; j_call: TRBJ2-5; v_call: TRBV5-1
cdr3_aa: CASSPQGTDTQYF; cdr3_nt: TGTGCCAGCAGTCCACAGGGCACAGATACGCAGTATTTT; clone_size: few; cdr3_length: 13; d_call: .; j_call: TRBJ2-3; v_call: TRBV6-1
cdr3_aa: CASTPSQLGTDTQYF; cdr3_nt: TGTGCCAGCACCCCTAGCCAGCTGGGCACAGATACGCAGTATTTT; clone_size: .; cdr3_length: 15; d_call: .; j_call: TRBJ2-3; v_call: TRBV27
cdr3_aa: CASSQDPGGRGFF; cdr3_nt: TGTGCCAGCAGCCAAGATCCGGGGGGGAGAGGGTTCTTC; clone_size: few; cdr3_length: 13; d_call: TRBD2; j_call: TRBJ2-1; v_call: TRBV4-2
cdr3_aa: CSASTSGGLGYEQYF; cdr3_nt: TGCAGTGCTAGTACTAGCGGGGGGCTAGGGTACGAGCAGTACTTC; clone_size: few; cdr3_length: 15; d_call: TRBD2; j_call: TRBJ2-7; v_call: TRBV20-1
cdr3_aa: CASSLEGTIYNEQFF; cdr3_nt: TGTGCCAGCAGCTTAGAAGGGACAATCTACAATGAGCAGTTCTTC; clone_size: few; cdr3_length: 15; d_call: .; j_call: TRBJ2-1; v_call: TRBV7-2
cdr3_aa: CASSKGGQGAHGYTF; cdr3_nt: TGTGCCAGCAGCAAAGGGGGCCAGGGGGCGCATGGCTACACCTTC; clone_size: .; cdr3_length: 15; d_call: .; j_call: TRBJ1-2; v_call: TRBV21-1
cdr3_aa: CASSVNTPLTEAFF; cdr3_nt: TGTGCCAGCAGCGTAAACACGCCACTCACTGAAGCTTTCTTT; clone_size: .; cdr3_length: 14; d_call: .; j_call: TRBJ1-1; v_call: TRBV7-2
cdr3_aa: CASSPPVQRGETQYF; cdr3_nt: TGTGCCAGCTCACCACCGGTACAGCGCGGGGAGACCCAGTACTTC; clone_size: .; cdr3_length: 15; d_call: .; j_call: TRBJ2-5; v_call: TRBV18
cdr3_aa: CSVDPGDYNEQFF; cdr3_nt: TGCAGCGTTGACCCCGGCGACTACAATGAGCAGTTCTTC; clone_size: .; cdr3_length: 13; d_call: .; j_call: TRBJ2-1; v_call: TRBV29-1
cdr3_aa: CASSTPSGVSTDTQYF; cdr3_nt: TGTGCCAGCAGCACCCCTAGCGGGGTTAGCACAGATACGCAGTATTTT; clone_size: .; cdr3_length: 16; d_call: TRBD2; j_call: TRBJ2-3; v_call: TRBV6-2/TRBV6-3
cdr3_aa: CASSHYSDTQYF; cdr3_nt: TGTGCCAGCAGCCATTACAGTGATACGCAGTATTTT; clone_size: .; cdr3_length: 12; d_call: .; j_call: TRBJ2-3; v_call: TRBV7-2
cdr3_aa: CASSLTGTNIEAFF; cdr3_nt: TGTGCCAGCAGCTTGACAGGGACGAACATTGAAGCTTTCTTT; clone_size: .; cdr3_length: 14; d_call: .; j_call: TRBJ1-1; v_call: TRBV5-6
cdr3_aa: CASSTYRGETQYF; cdr3_nt: TGTGCCAGCAGCACCTACAGGGGAGAGACCCAGTACTTC; clone_size: .; cdr3_length: 13; d_call: TRBD1; j_call: TRBJ2-5; v_call: TRBV14
cdr3_aa: CASSLGSAALDTHYF; cdr3_nt: TGTGCCAGCAGCTTAGGGTCGGCAGCGTTGGATACGCATTATTTT; clone_size: .; cdr3_length: 15; d_call: .; j_call: TRBJ2-3; v_call: TRBV7-2
cdr3_aa: CASSSSVVGTQYF; cdr3_nt: TGTGCTAGCAGCTCGTCGGTCGTCGGGACCCAGTACTTC; clone_size: .; cdr3_length: 13; d_call: .; j_call: TRBJ2-5; v_call: TRBV7-7
cdr3_aa: CASSLAYGPQYGYTF; cdr3_nt: TGTGCCAGCAGCTTGGCTTATGGTCCCCAATATGGCTACACCTTC; clone_size: .; cdr3_length: 15; d_call: .; j_call: TRBJ1-2; v_call: TRBV5-5
cdr3_aa: CASSSLRGTQYF; cdr3_nt: TGTGCCAGCAGCTCCCTTCGTGGTACGCAGTATTTT; clone_size: few; cdr3_length: 12; d_call: .; j_call: TRBJ2-3; v_call: TRBV7-2
cdr3_aa: CSARQGLAGGPREQYF; cdr3_nt: TGCAGTGCTAGGCAGGGACTAGCGGGAGGGCCTAGAGAGCAGTACTTC; clone_size: .; cdr3_length: 16; d_call: TRBD2; j_call: TRBJ2-5; v_call: TRBV20-1
cdr3_aa: CASSLVQGQGYEQYF; cdr3_nt: TGTGCCAGCAGCTTAGTACAGGGGCAAGGCTACGAGCAGTACTTC; clone_size: few; cdr3_length: 15; d_call: TRBD1; j_call: TRBJ2-7; v_call: TRBV7-2
cdr3_aa: CASGLLGESRGYTF; cdr3_nt: TGCGCCAGCGGACTCTTGGGGGAGAGTCGTGGCTACACCTTC; clone_size: once; cdr3_length: 14; d_call: .; j_call: TRBJ1-2; v_call: TRBV5-1
cdr3_aa: CASPVARRGSSYNEQFF; cdr3_nt: TGTGCCAGCCCCGTCGCGCGGCGGGGGAGCTCCTACAATGAGCAGTTCTTC; clone_size: .; cdr3_length: 17; d_call: .; j_call: TRBJ2-1; v_call: TRBV21-1
cdr3_aa: CASSSRTSGFSYNEQFF; cdr3_nt: TGTGCCAGCAGCTCCCGGACTAGCGGCTTCTCCTACAATGAGCAGTTCTTC; clone_size: .; cdr3_length: 17; d_call: TRBD2; j_call: TRBJ2-1; v_call: TRBV7-2
cdr3_aa: CASSLQGSAKNIQYF; cdr3_nt: TGTGCCAGCAGTTTACAGGGCTCAGCCAAAAACATTCAGTACTTC; clone_size: .; cdr3_length: 15; d_call: .; j_call: TRBJ2-4; v_call: TRBV28
cdr3_aa: CASSLTSSAGISETQYF; cdr3_nt: TGTGCCAGCAGCTTAACATCCAGTGCGGGAATTAGCGAGACCCAGTACTTC; clone_size: .; cdr3_length: 17; d_call: .; j_call: TRBJ2-5; v_call: TRBV7-6
cdr3_aa: CSVEDFLAGGSPQYF; cdr3_nt: TGCAGCGTTGAAGATTTCCTAGCGGGAGGGAGCCCGCAGTATTTT; clone_size: few; cdr3_length: 15; d_call: TRBD2; j_call: TRBJ2-3; v_call: TRBV29-1
cdr3_aa: CSALRTSGSWGDTQYF; cdr3_nt: TGCAGTGCTCTCCGGACTAGCGGGAGCTGGGGAGATACGCAGTATTTT; clone_size: few; cdr3_length: 16; d_call: TRBD2; j_call: TRBJ2-3; v_call: TRBV20-1
cdr3_aa: CASSSRQGARLEQYF; cdr3_nt: TGTGCCAGCAGCTCCCGACAGGGGGCGCGGCTCGAGCAGTACTTC; clone_size: .; cdr3_length: 15; d_call: TRBD1; j_call: TRBJ2-7; v_call: TRBV7-8
cdr3_aa: CASSQGARYGYTF; cdr3_nt: TGTGCCAGCAGTCAGGGGGCGCGTTATGGCTACACCTTC; clone_size: many; cdr3_length: 13; d_call: TRBD1; j_call: TRBJ1-2; v_call: TRBV28